This TCR beta chain was identified during a study of PD-L1 blockade in urothelial cancer. Trimming shortened V by 5 bases and J by 5 bases, and 16 bases separated the two germline ends. The CDR3 spans 14 residues. Germline-derived CDR1 and CDR2 are LNHDA and SQIVND (reference sequence). Profiling relied on immunoSEQ multiplex PCR, and the TCRdb table lists in-frame clones only, not all of them. The repertoire includes some 84,000 clones, about 80% of them detected once, and more than 8% sits in the top ten. V usage is TRBV19 and J usage is TRBJ2-7, with TRBD1 as a possible D gene (6 bases). The sequence derives from an older man with urothelial cancer. Material: PBMCs, obtained around atezolizumab (anti-PD-L1) treatment. The CDR3 sequence is CASSGTGLGDEQYF. The CDR3 DNA follows: TGTGCCAGTAGTGGAACAGGGTTGGGCGACGAGCAGTACTTC.